The clone carrying this T cell receptor (beta chain) is a singleton in its sample. The length of the CDR3 is 12 residues. CDR1 and CDR2 (germline): SGHTS, YDEGEE. Trimming took off 0 bases at V and 4 bases at J, with 2 bases between the two ends. These data belong to a study of T cell clones after liver transplantation. Study-level information: Post-transplant blood was tracked for graft-donor-reactive T cell clones identified in a pre-transplant mixed lymphocyte reaction. Pre-transplant mixed lymphocyte reactions yielded third-party-reactive TCRbeta sequences as comparators for graft-donor-reactive sequences.

Repertoires were generated with immunoSEQ multiplex PCR, while TCRdb's copy carries only in-frame clones and drops some. This table has 45,000 to 60,000 clones, 80% to 90% appearing once. The TCR was taken from a human patient who received a liver transplant. The graft donor may have given rise to some T cells. This sequence joins TRBV5-8 and TRBJ2-1, with D unresolved. The source was CD8+ T cells from blood, collected 12 months after liver transplant. The CDR3, as DNA: TGTGCCAGCAGCTTGGAATACAATGAGCAGTTCTTC. Protein product: CASSLEYNEQFF.